This TCR beta chain appears in the sequencing data of a study of T cell repertoires in aging, cancer and after chemotherapy. A mixed TRB-A/B primer pool amplified rearranged TRB by multiplex touch-down PCR. TCRdb recomputed calls from the multiplex PCR reads with MiXCR, one row per CDR3 protein. The sample carries about 2,900 distinct CDR3 sequences, roughly 22% recorded once. TCR beta rearrangements were amplified from peripheral blood genomic DNA. The sequencing sample was made of blood. These receptors were taken from a human donor with a blood cancer.

This clonotype was seen only once. A clone one base away is much larger, so this may be a read error. V is TRBV6-5 and J is TRBJ1-1; D gene ambiguous. Per germline, CDR1 MNHEY and CDR2 SVGAGI. This CDR3 is built from 14 residues. V was cut by 2 bases and J by 0 bases, with 7 bases left in between. The CDR3 here is CASSYGSVNTEAFF. DNA of the CDR3: TGTGCCAGCAGTTACGGAAGTGTGAACACTGAAGCTTTCTTT.